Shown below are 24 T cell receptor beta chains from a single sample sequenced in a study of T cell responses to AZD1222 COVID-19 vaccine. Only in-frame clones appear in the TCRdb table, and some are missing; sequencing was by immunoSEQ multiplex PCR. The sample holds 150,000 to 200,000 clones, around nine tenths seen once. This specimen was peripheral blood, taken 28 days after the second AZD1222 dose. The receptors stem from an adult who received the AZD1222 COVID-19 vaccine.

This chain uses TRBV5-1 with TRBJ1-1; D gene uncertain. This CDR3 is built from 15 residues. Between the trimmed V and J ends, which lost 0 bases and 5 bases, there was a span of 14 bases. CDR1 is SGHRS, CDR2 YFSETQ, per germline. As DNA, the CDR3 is TGCGCCAGCAGCTTGGAGGCGGGAGGGAGGACTGAAGCTTTCTTT. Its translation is CASSLEAGGRTEAFF.

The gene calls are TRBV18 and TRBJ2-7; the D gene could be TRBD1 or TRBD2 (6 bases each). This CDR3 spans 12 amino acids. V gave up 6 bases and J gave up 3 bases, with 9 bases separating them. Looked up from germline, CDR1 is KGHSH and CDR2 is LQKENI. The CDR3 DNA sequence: TGTGCCAGCTCGGAGGGGGTCTACGAGCAGTACTTC. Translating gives CASSEGVYEQYF.

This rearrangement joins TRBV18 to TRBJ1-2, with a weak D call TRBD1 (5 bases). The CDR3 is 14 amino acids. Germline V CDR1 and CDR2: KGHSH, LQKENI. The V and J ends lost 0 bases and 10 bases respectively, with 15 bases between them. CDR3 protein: CASSPPDTVPLYTF. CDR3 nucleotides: TGTGCCAGCTCACCACCGGACACCGTTCCACTCTACACCTTC.

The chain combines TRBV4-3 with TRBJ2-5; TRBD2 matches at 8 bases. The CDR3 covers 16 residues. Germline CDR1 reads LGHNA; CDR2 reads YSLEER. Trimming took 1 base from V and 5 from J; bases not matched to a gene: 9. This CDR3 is CASSQGSSGSMETQYF. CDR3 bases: TGCGCCAGCAGCCAAGGGTCCAGCGGGAGTATGGAGACCCAGTACTTC.

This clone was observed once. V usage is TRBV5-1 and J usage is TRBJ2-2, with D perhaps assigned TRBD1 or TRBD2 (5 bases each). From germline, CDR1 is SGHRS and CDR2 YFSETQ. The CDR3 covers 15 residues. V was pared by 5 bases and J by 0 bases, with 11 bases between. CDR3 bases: TGCGCCAGCAGGAGAGGGGTTGCGAACACCGGGGAGCTGTTTTTT. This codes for CASRRGVANTGELFF.

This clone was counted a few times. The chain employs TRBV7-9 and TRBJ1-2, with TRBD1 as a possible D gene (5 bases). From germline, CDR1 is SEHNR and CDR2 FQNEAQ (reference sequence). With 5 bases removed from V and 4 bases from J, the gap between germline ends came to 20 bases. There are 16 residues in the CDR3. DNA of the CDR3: TGTGCCAGCAGCCCCTGGGAAGGGGCACAATTCTATGGCTACACCTTC. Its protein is CASSPWEGAQFYGYTF. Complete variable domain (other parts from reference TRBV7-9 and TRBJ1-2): DTGVSQNPRHKITKRGQNVTFRCDPISEHNRLYWYRQTLGQGPEFLTYFQNEAQLEKSRLLSDRFSAERPKGSFSTLEIQRTEQGDSAMYLCASSPWEGAQFYGYTFGSGTRLTVV.

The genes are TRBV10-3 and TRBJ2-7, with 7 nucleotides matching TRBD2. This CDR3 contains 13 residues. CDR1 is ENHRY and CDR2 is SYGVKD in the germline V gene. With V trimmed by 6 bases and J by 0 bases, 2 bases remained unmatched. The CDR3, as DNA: TGTGCCATCAGAACTAGCGACTCCTACGAGCAGTACTTC. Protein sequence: CAIRTSDSYEQYF.

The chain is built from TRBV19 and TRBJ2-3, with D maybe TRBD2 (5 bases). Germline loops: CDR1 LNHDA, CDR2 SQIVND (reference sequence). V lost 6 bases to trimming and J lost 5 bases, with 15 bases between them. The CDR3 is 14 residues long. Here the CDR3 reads CASRIEIAQDTQYF. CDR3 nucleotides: TGTGCCAGTAGGATTGAAATAGCGCAAGATACGCAGTATTTT.

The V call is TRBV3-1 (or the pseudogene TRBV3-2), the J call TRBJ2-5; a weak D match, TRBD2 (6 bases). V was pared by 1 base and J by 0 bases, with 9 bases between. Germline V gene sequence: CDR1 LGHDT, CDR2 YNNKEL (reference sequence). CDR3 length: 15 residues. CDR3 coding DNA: TGTGCCAGCAGCCAAGGCCCTAGCGACCAAGAGACCCAGTACTTC. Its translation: CASSQGPSDQETQYF.

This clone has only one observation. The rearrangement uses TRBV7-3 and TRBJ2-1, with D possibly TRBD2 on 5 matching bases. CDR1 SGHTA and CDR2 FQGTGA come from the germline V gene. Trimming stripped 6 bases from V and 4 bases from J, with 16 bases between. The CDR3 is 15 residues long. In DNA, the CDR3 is TGTGCCAGCAGTCCAAAGGCGGACTGGTACAATGAGCAGTTCTTC. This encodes CASSPKADWYNEQFF.

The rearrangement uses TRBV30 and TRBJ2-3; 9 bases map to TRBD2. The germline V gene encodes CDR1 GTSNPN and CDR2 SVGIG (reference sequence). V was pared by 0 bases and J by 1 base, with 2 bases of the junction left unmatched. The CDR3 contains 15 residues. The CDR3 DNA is TGTGCCTGGAGTGTACAGCGGGAGGGCACAGATACGCAGTATTTT. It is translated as CAWSVQREGTDTQYF.

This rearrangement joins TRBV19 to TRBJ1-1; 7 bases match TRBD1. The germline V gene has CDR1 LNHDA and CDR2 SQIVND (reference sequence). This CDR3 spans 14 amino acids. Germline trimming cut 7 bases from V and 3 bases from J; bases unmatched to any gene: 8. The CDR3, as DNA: TGTGCCAGTACTATCTGGACAGGTGACACTGAAGCTTTCTTT. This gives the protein CASTIWTGDTEAFF. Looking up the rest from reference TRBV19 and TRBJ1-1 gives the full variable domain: DGGITQSPKYLFRKEGQNVTLSCEQNLNHDAMYWYRQDPGQGLRLIYYSQIVNDFQKGDIAEGYSVSREKKESFPLTVTSAQKNPTAFYLCASTIWTGDTEAFFGQGTRLTVV.

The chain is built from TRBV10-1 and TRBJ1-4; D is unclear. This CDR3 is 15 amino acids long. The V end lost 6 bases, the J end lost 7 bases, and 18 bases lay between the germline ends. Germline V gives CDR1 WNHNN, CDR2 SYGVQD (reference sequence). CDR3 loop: CASSPSGGPGEKLFF. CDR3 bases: TGCGCCAGCAGCCCAAGTGGAGGGCCTGGTGAAAAACTGTTTTTT.

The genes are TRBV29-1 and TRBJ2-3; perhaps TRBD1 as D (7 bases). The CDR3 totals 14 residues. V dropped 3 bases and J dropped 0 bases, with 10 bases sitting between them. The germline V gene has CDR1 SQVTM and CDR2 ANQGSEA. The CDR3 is CSVDRGDSTDTQYF. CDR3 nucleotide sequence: TGCAGCGTTGACAGGGGGGATAGCACAGATACGCAGTATTTT.

The CDR3 nucleotides read TGTGCCAGCAGTTTACTAGGGGTTAGGGATGAGCAGTTCTTC. This translates into CASSLLGVRDEQFF. The chain links TRBV28 to TRBJ2-1, with D possibly matching TRBD1 (5 bases). The CDR3 has 14 residues. Germline V gene sequence: CDR1 MDHEN, CDR2 SYDVKM. V was clipped by 2 bases and J by 8 bases, with 13 bases between them.

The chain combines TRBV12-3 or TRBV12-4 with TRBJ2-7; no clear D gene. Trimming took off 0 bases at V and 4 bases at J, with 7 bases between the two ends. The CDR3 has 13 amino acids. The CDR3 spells CASSLASLYEQYF. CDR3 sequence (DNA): TGTGCCAGCAGTTTAGCCTCTTTGTACGAGCAGTACTTC.

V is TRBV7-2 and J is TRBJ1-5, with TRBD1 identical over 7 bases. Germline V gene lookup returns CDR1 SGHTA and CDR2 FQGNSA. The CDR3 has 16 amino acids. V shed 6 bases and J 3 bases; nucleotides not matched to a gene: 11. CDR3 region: CASRLRGGANNQPQHF. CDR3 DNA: TGTGCCAGCAGGCTCCGAGGGGGCGCGAACAATCAGCCCCAGCATTTT.

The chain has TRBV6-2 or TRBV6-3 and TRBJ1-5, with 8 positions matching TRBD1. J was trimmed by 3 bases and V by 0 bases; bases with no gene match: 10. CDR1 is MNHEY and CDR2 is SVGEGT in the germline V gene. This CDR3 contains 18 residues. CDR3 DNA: TGTGCCAGCAGTTACTCGAGCTGGACAGGGAATCCCAATCAGCCCCAGCATTTT. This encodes CASSYSSWTGNPNQPQHF.

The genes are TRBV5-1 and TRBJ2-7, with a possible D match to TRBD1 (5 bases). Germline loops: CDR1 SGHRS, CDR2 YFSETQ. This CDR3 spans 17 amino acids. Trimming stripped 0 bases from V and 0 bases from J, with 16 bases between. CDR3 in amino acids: CASSLAQGPKSSYEQYF. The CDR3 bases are TGCGCCAGCAGCTTGGCGCAGGGCCCGAAGAGCTCCTACGAGCAGTACTTC.

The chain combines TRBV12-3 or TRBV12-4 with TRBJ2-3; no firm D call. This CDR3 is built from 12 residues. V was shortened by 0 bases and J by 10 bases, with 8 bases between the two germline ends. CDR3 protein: CASSLAPAAQYF. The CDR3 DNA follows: TGTGCCAGCAGTTTAGCGCCAGCAGCGCAGTATTTT.

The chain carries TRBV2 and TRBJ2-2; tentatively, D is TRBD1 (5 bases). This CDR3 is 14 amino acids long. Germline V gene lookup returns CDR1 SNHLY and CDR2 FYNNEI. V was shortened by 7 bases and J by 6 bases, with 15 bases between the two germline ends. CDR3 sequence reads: CASTTIEGAGELFF. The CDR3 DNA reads TGTGCCAGCACCACTATCGAAGGGGCCGGGGAGCTGTTTTTT.

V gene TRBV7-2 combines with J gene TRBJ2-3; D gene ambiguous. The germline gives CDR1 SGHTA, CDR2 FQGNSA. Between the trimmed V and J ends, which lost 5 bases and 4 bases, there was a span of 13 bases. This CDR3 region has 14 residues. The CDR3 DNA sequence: TGTGCCAGCAGCCCAGGTGGGGTATCAGATACGCAGTATTTT. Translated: CASSPGGVSDTQYF.

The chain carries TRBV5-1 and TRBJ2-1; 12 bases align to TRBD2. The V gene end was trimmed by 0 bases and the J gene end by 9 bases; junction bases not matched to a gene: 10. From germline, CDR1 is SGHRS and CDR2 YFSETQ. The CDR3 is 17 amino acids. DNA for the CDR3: TGCGCCAGCAGCTTGGTGGCTAGCGGGGGGGCCGACGGTGAGCAGTTCTTC. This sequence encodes CASSLVASGGADGEQFF.

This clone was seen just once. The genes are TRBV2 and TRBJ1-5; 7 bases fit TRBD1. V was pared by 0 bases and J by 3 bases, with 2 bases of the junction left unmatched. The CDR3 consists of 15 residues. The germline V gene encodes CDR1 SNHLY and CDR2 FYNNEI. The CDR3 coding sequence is TGTGCCAGCAGTGAAGCGGGACAGATCAATCAGCCCCAGCATTTT. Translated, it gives CASSEAGQINQPQHF.